The clone carrying this T cell receptor beta chain was seen a handful of times. Antigen: not known. TCRdb analysed the 5' RACE reads with MiXCR anew, one entry per CDR3 protein. Among 50,000 to 70,000 distinct CDR3 sequences listed, around 21% were seen once. General study findings and limits: Tumor memory CD4+ T cell TCR gene usage clustered with blood and lymph node memory CD4+ cells and lymph node naive CD4+ cells. The larger-cohort validation was restricted to a single TCR beta V-J rearrangement rather than whole repertoires.

The length of the CDR3 is 17 residues. V was clipped by 3 bases and J by 7 bases, with 21 bases between them. The germline V gene has CDR1 MGHRA and CDR2 YSYEKL. The sorted Tregs were CD4+CD25+CD127-/low cells. Sequences were obtained from tumor-infiltrating Tregs sorted from the breast tumor. The clonotype comes from a female donor with breast cancer. V is TRBV4-1 and J is TRBJ1-4, with D tentatively TRBD1 (6 bases). In DNA, the CDR3 is TGCGCCAGCAGCCACGGGACATCACGGGTCGGTGGTGAAAAACTGTTTTTT. Amino acid sequence: CASSHGTSRVGGEKLFF.